These 20 T cell receptor beta chains were sequenced from one sample in a study of T cell repertoires in cytomegalovirus infection. TCRdb reanalysed the reads using MiXCR and keeps one entry per CDR3 protein. Seen here are over 45,000 distinct CDR3 sequences, under 20% observed once, and the top ten hold 53%. Antigens of these TCRs are unknown. The starting material was CD8+ T cells from cultured PBMCs, obtained from culture after CMV antigen stimulation. The origin of the receptors is a human donor in good health (CMV status not recorded). Some clones in this sample may be carry-over from other donors' samples.

The V call is TRBV7-6, the J call TRBJ1-1; D call uncertain. CDR3 length: 14 residues. The germline V gene encodes CDR1 SGHVS and CDR2 FNYEAQ. V lost 3 bases and J 7 bases, leaving 15 bases between the germline ends. CDR3 sequence reads: CASSFNEGPSEAFF. As DNA, the CDR3 is TGTGCCAGCAGCTTTAACGAAGGCCCGAGTGAAGCTTTCTTT.

This clonotype was observed at least ten times. The chain links TRBV11-2 to TRBJ2-7; no reliable D call. Germline V gives CDR1 SGHAT, CDR2 FQNNGV. The CDR3 has 14 residues. The V end was cut by 0 bases, the J end by 1 base, with 7 bases between. CDR3: CASSLDHSSYEQYF. The CDR3 DNA sequence: TGTGCCAGCAGCTTAGACCACAGTTCCTACGAGCAGTACTTC.

This clonotype was recorded a few times. The chain uses TRBV4-2 and TRBJ2-6, with D perhaps matching TRBD2 (5 bases). CDR1 and CDR2 from the germline V gene are LGHNA and YNFKEQ. Between the trimmed V and J ends, which lost 4 bases and 0 bases, there was a span of 10 bases. The CDR3 sequence is 16 residues long. CDR3 region: CASSPTGISGANVLTF. CDR3 nucleotides: TGTGCCAGCAGCCCAACCGGGATCTCTGGGGCCAACGTCCTGACTTTC.

This clonotype has ten or more counts. The chain couples TRBV11-2 to TRBJ2-3; D gene unclear. The CDR3 spans 17 residues. Germline CDR1 is SGHAT and CDR2 is FQNNGV. Trimming removed 1 base from V and 5 bases from J, with 19 bases in between. The CDR3 DNA follows: TGTGCCAGCAGCTTAGTGTCGCACTCTGCAACTGGAGATACGCAGTATTTT. This codes for CASSLVSHSATGDTQYF.

The table lists this clonotype with many counts. This sequence joins TRBV27 and TRBJ1-5; D perhaps matches TRBD1 (6 bases). Trimming left V 5 bases short and J 2 bases short, with 10 bases between. CDR3 size: 14 residues. Per the germline V gene, CDR1 is MNHEY and CDR2 is SMNVEV (reference sequence). The CDR3 reads CASSRTVGNQPQHF. As DNA, the CDR3 is TGTGCCAGCAGTCGGACAGTAGGCAATCAGCCCCAGCATTTT.

In its sample, this clonotype was seen many times. The chain joins TRBV28 to TRBJ2-7, with D tentatively TRBD1 (5 bases). CDR3 length equals 13 residues. The germline V gene has CDR1 MDHEN and CDR2 SYDVKM. CDR3 amino acids: CASGQDTPREQYF. DNA of the CDR3: TGTGCTTCCGGGCAGGACACCCCCCGCGAGCAGTACTTC.

This clonotype occurred many times. The chain employs TRBV7-9 and TRBJ2-7; D remains unclear. With 5 bases removed from V and 1 base from J, the gap between germline ends came to 9 bases. This CDR3 region has 13 residues. The germline CDR1 and CDR2 sequences are SEHNR and FQNEAQ (reference sequence). CDR3 amino acids: CASSPSRSYEQYF. The DNA of the CDR3 is TGTGCCAGCAGCCCCAGTCGTTCCTACGAGCAGTACTTC.

The chain joins TRBV27 to TRBJ1-2; 10 nucleotides line up with TRBD1. With V trimmed by 6 bases and J by 2 bases, 6 bases remained unmatched. CDR3 length: 15 residues. The germline gives CDR1 MNHEY, CDR2 SMNVEV (reference sequence). In DNA form, the CDR3 reads TGTGCCAGCAGCCATAAGGGACAGGGGAACTATGGCTACACCTTC. It is translated as CASSHKGQGNYGYTF.

This clonotype was counted at least ten times. The V call is TRBV5-4, the J call TRBJ2-3; 9 bases fit TRBD1. The CDR3 has 14 amino acids. Germline values: CDR1 SGHNT, CDR2 YYREEE (reference sequence). V gave up 3 bases and J gave up 4 bases; unmatched junction bases: 3. This CDR3 reads CASSWTGDPDTQYF. CDR3 coding DNA: TGTGCCAGCAGCTGGACAGGGGACCCAGATACGCAGTATTTT.

The chain couples TRBV19 to TRBJ2-7; 9 bases match TRBD1. The V gene's germline CDR1 is LNHDA and CDR2 SQIVND (reference sequence). V shed 8 bases and J 4 bases; nucleotides not matched to a gene: 3. This CDR3 has 12 amino acids. This CDR3 is CASAGTGYEQYF. The CDR3 region has the DNA TGTGCCAGTGCCGGGACAGGGTACGAGCAGTACTTC.

The chain combines TRBV15 with TRBJ1-5, with TRBD1 matching 7 bases. The CDR3 runs 15 residues. CDR1 and CDR2 from the germline V gene are LNHNV and YYDKDF (reference sequence). J was trimmed by 4 bases and V by 6 bases; bases with no gene match: 9. CDR3 nucleotides: TGTGCCACCAGACCTGACAGGGCTCCAAATCAGCCCCAGCATTTT. Residues: CATRPDRAPNQPQHF. Drawing the rest from reference TRBV15 and TRBJ1-5, the complete variable domain is DAMVIQNPRYQVTQFGKPVTLSCSQTLNHNVMYWYQQKSSQAPKLLFHYYDKDFNNEADTPDNFQSRRPNTSFCFLDIRSPGLGDTAMYLCATRPDRAPNQPQHFGDGTRLSIL.

This clonotype turned up a few times. The rearrangement links TRBV15 to TRBJ1-4; D is undetermined. The V end lost 3 bases, the J end lost 8 bases, and 13 bases lay between the germline ends. CDR3 length: 14 amino acids. Germline loops: CDR1 LNHNV, CDR2 YYDKDF (reference sequence). CDR3 loop: CATSSASGWEKLFF. DNA for the CDR3: TGTGCCACCAGCAGCGCCTCGGGGTGGGAAAAACTGTTTTTT.

By its share, this clonotype is medium-sized. This chain uses TRBV11-2 with TRBJ2-1; 7 bases match TRBD1. Germline V gene sequence: CDR1 SGHAT, CDR2 FQNNGV. V gave up 0 bases and J gave up 8 bases; unmatched junction bases: 13. The CDR3 covers 17 residues. The CDR3 DNA sequence: TGTGCCAGCAGCTTAGAAGGTGGTCAGGGGGTAGCCTATGAGCAGTTCTTC. Its protein product is CASSLEGGQGVAYEQFF.

This CDR3 reads CASSQDYEQYF. The CDR3 bases are TGTGCCAGCAGCCAAGATTACGAGCAGTACTTC. The rearrangement uses TRBV7-9 and TRBJ2-7; no clear D. V was pared by 5 bases and J by 4 bases, with 6 bases between. The CDR3 is 11 amino acids. The germline V gene has CDR1 SEHNR and CDR2 FQNEAQ (reference sequence).

This clonotype came up many times. The rearrangement joins TRBV7-9 to TRBJ2-5; 11 bases are shared with TRBD2. The germline CDR1 and CDR2 sequences are SEHNR and FQNEAQ (reference sequence). Trimming removed 3 bases from V and 4 bases from J; junction bases left unmatched: 7. This CDR3 is 16 amino acids long. The chain's CDR3 is CASSFWTSGSRETQYF. CDR3 coding DNA: TGTGCCAGCAGCTTCTGGACTAGCGGGTCCCGAGAGACCCAGTACTTC. Supplemented by reference TRBV7-9 and TRBJ2-5, the full variable domain reads DTGVSQNPRHKITKRGQNVTFRCDPISEHNRLYWYRQTLGQGPEFLTYFQNEAQLEKSRLLSDRFSAERPKGSFSTLEIQRTEQGDSAMYLCASSFWTSGSRETQYFGPGTRLLVL.

This clonotype appeared many times. V usage is TRBV12-3 or TRBV12-4 and J usage is TRBJ1-2, with D unclear. CDR3 size: 13 residues. V lost 1 base, J lost 8 bases, and 11 bases lay in between. The CDR3, as DNA: TGTGCCAGCAGTTTAGGACGGAGCAAAGGCTACACCTTC. Protein product: CASSLGRSKGYTF.

V usage is TRBV9 and J usage is TRBJ2-3; 7 bases fit TRBD1. The CDR3 covers 14 residues. Looked up from germline, CDR1 is SGDLS and CDR2 is YYNGEE. J gave up 5 bases and V 3 bases, and 6 bases lay outside the gene matches. The CDR3 protein is CASSGHRDRDTQYF. DNA for the CDR3: TGTGCCAGCAGCGGACACCGGGACAGAGATACGCAGTATTTT.

The chain has TRBV27 and TRBJ1-2; TRBD1 is a possible D gene (6 bases). CDR3 size: 14 residues. Trimming left V 6 bases short and J 4 bases short, with 15 bases between. Germline V gives CDR1 MNHEY, CDR2 SMNVEV (reference sequence). CDR3: CASSLTGKIYGYTF. The CDR3 region has the DNA TGTGCCAGCAGCCTTACAGGGAAAATCTATGGCTACACCTTC.

CDR3 residues: CASNTGMGSAFF. CDR3 nucleotide sequence: TGTGCCAGCAACACGGGCATGGGCTCAGCTTTCTTT. The rearrangement uses TRBV6-2 or TRBV6-3 and TRBJ1-1; D remains ambiguous. Trimming cost V 7 bases and J 10 bases, with 16 bases left between them. Germline CDR1 MNHEY, CDR2 SVGEGT. The CDR3 spans 12 residues.

The rearrangement links TRBV6-5 to TRBJ1-1; 10 nucleotides match TRBD1. The CDR3 length is 13 residues. Per the germline V gene, CDR1 is MNHEY and CDR2 is SVGAGI. The junction had 2 bases not matched to a gene; V was cut back by 6 bases and J by 4 bases. This CDR3 reads CASRWTGGTEAFF. The CDR3 nucleotides are TGTGCCAGCAGATGGACAGGGGGCACTGAAGCTTTCTTT.